The 15 T cell receptor beta chains below come from one sample, sequenced in a study of blood T cell repertoires in COVID-19 (TCRdb year 2020). Library construction relied on the immunoSEQ multiplex PCR assay. This is the immuneACCESS table as TCRdb keeps it, with only in-frame sequences that have V and J called. A part of the clones is gone; compared with another copy, unresolved V genes explain less than half, and the rest is unexplained. The sample table records just under 150,000 clones; 70% to 90% of these occur just once. The ten largest clones add up to about 2.5% of the sample. The specimen was peripheral blood. These receptors were obtained from a human donor with acute or convalescent COVID-19. The donor label of this sample is uncertain.

This clone was observed a handful of times. The rearrangement links TRBV7-3 to TRBJ2-2, with D possibly TRBD2 on 5 matching bases. In germline, CDR1 is SGHTA, CDR2 FQGTGA. There are 14 residues in the CDR3. Trimming stripped 8 bases from V and 0 bases from J, with 10 bases between. The CDR3 coding sequence is TGTGCCAGCGGAACGGGATCGAACACCGGGGAGCTGTTTTTT. It translates to CASGTGSNTGELFF. The whole variable domain, remainder taken from reference TRBV7-3 and TRBJ2-2, is GAGVSQTPSNKVTEKGKYVELRCDPISGHTALYWYRQSLGQGPEFLIYFQGTGAADDSGLPNDRFFAVRPEGSVSTLKIQRTERGDSAVYLCASGTGSNTGELFFGEGSRLTVL.

This clone was seen just once. Within the sample, other DNA sequences also encode this same CDR3. The genes are TRBV12-3 or TRBV12-4 and TRBJ1-1; D is possibly TRBD1 (5 bases). CDR3 size: 13 residues. Trimming pared 5 bases from V and 0 bases from J, leaving 7 bases between. The DNA for the CDR3 is TGTGCCAGCAGTCAGGGTATGAACACTGAAGCTTTCTTT. Translating gives CASSQGMNTEAFF.

Only one count was recorded for this clone. The gene calls are TRBV19 and TRBJ1-3, with no clear D. The CDR3 totals 16 residues. V lost 6 bases and J 3 bases, leaving 18 bases between the germline ends. Germline values: CDR1 LNHDA, CDR2 SQIVND (reference sequence). The CDR3 DNA reads TGTGCCAGTAGCGCCTGGGCTGCGGGTGGTGGAAACACCATATATTTT. This sequence encodes CASSAWAAGGGNTIYF.

With regard to this clone: The junction and the germline gene differ at one end; a read error may be behind it. The rearrangement joins TRBV5-3 to TRBJ2-5; 8 nucleotides match TRBD1. TRBV5-3 is treated as an ORF (open reading frame) with a function not yet certain. The CDR3 is 18 residues long. CDR3 bases: TGTGGCAGAAACTCATACATCAACGGCAGGGGGCGCGGAGAGACCCAGTACTTC. Translating gives CGRNSYINGRGRGETQYF.

The genes are TRBV5-6 and TRBJ1-2; 10 bases map to TRBD1. Germline trimming cut 6 bases from V and 5 bases from J; bases unmatched to any gene: 10. This CDR3 is built from 15 residues. Germline CDR1 reads SGHDT; CDR2 reads YYEEEE. The CDR3 bases are TGTGCCAGCACCGACAAACCGGGACAGGGGTATGGCTACACCTTC. This sequence encodes CASTDKPGQGYGYTF.

The chain links TRBV2 to TRBJ2-3; D is undetermined. Trimming shortened V by 5 bases and J by 1 base, and 4 bases separated the two germline ends. This CDR3 comprises 12 residues. CDR1 SNHLY and CDR2 FYNNEI come from the germline V gene. CDR3 nucleotides: TGTGCCAGCAGTTATGGCACAGATACGCAGTATTTT. This codes for CASSYGTDTQYF.

The chain uses TRBV4-2 and TRBJ2-1; 9 bases are shared with TRBD2. Germline V gives CDR1 LGHNA, CDR2 YNFKEQ. V dropped 0 bases and J dropped 1; count of bases not matched to a gene: 19. The CDR3 consists of 22 residues. As DNA, the CDR3 is TGTGCCAGCAGCCAAGAACCCCCGATAGCGGGAGAAATAAGTAGGTCCTACAATGAGCAGTTCTTC. This encodes CASSQEPPIAGEISRSYNEQFF.

The chain links TRBV7-9 to TRBJ1-1; 7 nucleotides align to TRBD1. V lost 7 bases, J lost 2 bases, and 7 bases stayed unmatched. Germline values: CDR1 SEHNR, CDR2 FQNEAQ (reference sequence). The CDR3 has 14 residues. CDR3 DNA: TGTGCCAGCACCAGACAGGGAAGCAACACTGAAGCTTTCTTT. Translating gives CASTRQGSNTEAFF.

This chain joins TRBV10-3 and TRBJ1-1; tentative D call: TRBD1 (6 bases). V lost 3 bases to trimming and J lost 1 base, with 12 bases between them. The CDR3 length is 15 residues. Germline V lookup: CDR1 ENHRY, CDR2 SYGVKD. The CDR3, as DNA: TGTGCCATCAGTGAATACAGGGAAGGGAACACTGAAGCTTTCTTT. It specifies CAISEYREGNTEAFF.

V gene TRBV6-2 or TRBV6-3 combines with J gene TRBJ1-1, with D possibly matching TRBD1 (5 bases). Per germline, CDR1 MNHEY and CDR2 SVGEGT. This CDR3 is built from 15 residues. V lost 5 bases and J lost 1, with 14 bases in between. The CDR3 loop reads CASSPPAGRNTEAFF. Here the CDR3 DNA reads TGTGCCAGCAGTCCCCCGGCAGGGCGGAACACTGAAGCTTTCTTT.

V usage is TRBV7-2 and J usage is TRBJ1-4; 8 positions agree with TRBD1. The CDR3 consists of 15 residues. Trimming took 3 bases from V and 7 from J; bases not matched to a gene: 7. Germline CDR1 is SGHTA and CDR2 is FQGNSA. CDR3 sequence: CASSFGGTGGEKLFF. CDR3 nucleotides: TGTGCCAGCAGCTTTGGGGGGACAGGCGGTGAAAAACTGTTTTTT.

The J gene is TRBJ1-2, the V gene TRBV29-1; 8 bases agree with TRBD1. The CDR3 totals 12 residues. Germline trimming cut 7 bases from V and 3 bases from J; bases unmatched to any gene: 4. The germline CDR1 and CDR2 sequences are SQVTM and ANQGSEA. CDR3 DNA sequence: TGCAGCGCTACGACAGGGGACTATGGCTACACCTTC. Protein: CSATTGDYGYTF. Combining the CDR3 with reference TRBV29-1 and TRBJ1-2 gives the whole variable domain SAVISQKPSRDICQRGTSLTIQCQVDSQVTMMFWYRQQPGQSLTLIATANQGSEATYESGFVIDKFPISRPNLTFSTLTVSNMSPEDSSIYLCSATTGDYGYTFGSGTRLTVV.

The gene calls are TRBV11-1 and TRBJ2-7; perhaps TRBD1 as D (5 bases). Deletions cut 3 bases from V and 6 bases from J, with 12 bases between. The CDR3 consists of 13 residues. The V gene's germline CDR1 is SGHAT and CDR2 FQDESV (reference sequence). This chain's CDR3 is CASSFWGRGEQYV. CDR3 bases: TGTGCCAGCAGCTTCTGGGGAAGGGGCGAGCAGTACGTC.

The chain carries TRBV15 and TRBJ1-4; no clear D. From germline, CDR1 is LNHNV and CDR2 YYDKDF (reference sequence). CDR3 length: 16 amino acids. The ends were cut back, 1 base at V and 0 bases at J, with 9 bases in the middle. CDR3: CATSRAYSATNEKLFF. CDR3 nucleotides: TGTGCCACCAGCAGAGCCTACAGTGCAACTAATGAAAAACTGTTTTTT. Drawing the rest from reference TRBV15 and TRBJ1-4, the complete variable domain is DAMVIQNPRYQVTQFGKPVTLSCSQTLNHNVMYWYQQKSSQAPKLLFHYYDKDFNNEADTPDNFQSRRPNTSFCFLDIRSPGLGDTAMYLCATSRAYSATNEKLFFGSGTQLSVL.

J is TRBJ1-2 and V is TRBV10-3, with D tentatively TRBD1 (6 bases). V lost 4 bases to trimming and J lost 3 bases, with 9 bases between them. Germline CDR1 ENHRY, CDR2 SYGVKD. The CDR3 is made up of 13 amino acids. CDR3 DNA: TGTGCCATCAGTGTAAACAGGGACTATGGCTACACCTTC. It codes for CAISVNRDYGYTF.